This T cell receptor beta chain emerged from a study of T cell changes during pregnancy in multiple sclerosis. The CDR3 is made up of 12 amino acids. Per germline, CDR1 SQVTM and CDR2 ANQGSEA. V shed 6 bases and J shed 0 bases, with 8 bases lying between them. Method: immunoSEQ multiplex PCR; TCRdb's copy keeps in-frame clones and lacks some. The sample has some 96,000 clones, over 80% seen once. This chain joins TRBV29-1 and TRBJ1-2; no firm D call. The clonotype was recovered from a female donor with multiple sclerosis, enrolled in a pregnancy study. This material consisted of peripheral blood, taken after pregnancy. CDR3 sequence reads: CSVPVTNYGYTF. CDR3 nucleotides: TGCAGCGTACCGGTAACTAACTATGGCTACACCTTC.